Listed below are T cell receptor beta chains from one sample, sequenced in a study of blood T cell repertoires in COVID-19. Assay: immunoSEQ multiplex PCR; the TCRdb copy retains only in-frame clones and omits some. The sample has more than 350,000 clones; around 87% are singletons. The sample comprised peripheral blood. Receptor source: a woman between 25 and 40 years old with COVID-19, enrolled during active disease. The CDR3 runs from the conserved cysteine through the conserved F or W. A D gene is named only where the DNA matches it firmly. Clone size appears in some rows only: once, few, many, or a class for an expanded clone.

>.|TRBJ2-7|TRBD2|TRBV7-2
CASSRTSTYEQYF
TGTGCCAGCAGCCGGACTAGCACCTACGAGCAGTACTTC
>.|TRBJ2-3|.|TRBV30
CAWSVQGGRGDTQYF
TGTGCCTGGAGTGTACAGGGGGGGAGAGGAGATACGCAGTATTTT
>.|TRBJ2-7|.|TRBV2
CASTYTGRMEQYF
TGTGCCAGCACGTACACAGGGCGGATGGAGCAGTACTTC
>once|TRBJ2-3|.|TRBV28
CASSLGAGVSSADTQYF
TGTGCCAGCAGTTTGGGGGCAGGGGTTTCGTCCGCAGATACGCAGTATTTT
>.|TRBJ1-2|.|TRBV7-9
CASSPMTPIGGPNYGYTF
TGTGCCAGCAGCCCGATGACACCCATCGGGGGACCCAACTATGGCTACACCTTC
>.|TRBJ1-2|.|TRBV7-9
CASSLGGPARGYTF
TGTGCCAGCAGCTTAGGAGGCCCCGCAAGGGGCTACACCTTC
>.|TRBJ2-7|TRBD1|TRBV28
CASSLWVGTGENEQYF
TGTGCCAGCAGTTTATGGGTCGGGACAGGGGAAAACGAGCAGTACTTC
>.|TRBJ2-7|TRBD1|TRBV25-1
CASSGRDRGRDEQYF
TGTGCCAGCAGTGGCCGGGACAGGGGGCGGGACGAGCAGTACTTC
>.|TRBJ2-3|.|TRBV5-1
CASTLRGRSTDTQYF
TGCGCCAGCACCTTGAGAGGGAGGAGCACAGATACGCAGTATTTT
>.|TRBJ1-1|.|TRBV28
CAIRQWNTEAFF
TGTGCCATTAGACAGTGGAACACTGAAGCTTTCTTT
>.|TRBJ2-7|.|TRBV11-3
CASSPVETYEQYF
TGTGCCAGCAGCCCGGTAGAAACCTACGAGCAGTACTTC